A selection of T cell receptor beta chains follows, all from one sample in a study of OX40 agonist ivuxolimab in advanced cancers. TCRdb's table, derived via immunoSEQ multiplex PCR, lists solely in-frame clones and lacks some. This table has around 80,000 clones, around 85% appearing once. The sequenced sample was CD4+ or CD8+ T cells sorted from blood, obtained in a trial of the OX40 agonist ivuxolimab. The receptors come from an adult with an advanced solid tumor such as melanoma, head and neck, liver or kidney cancer. CDR3s include the opening cysteine and the closing phenylalanine or tryptophan. The D gene is left open where the match is weak. Clone size, where shown, is once, few, many, or a class for clones that have expanded.

size: once; D: -; J: TRBJ1-2; V: TRBV5-4; CDR3: CASSFFQPDVYGYTF; DNA: TGTGCCAGCAGCTTTTTCCAGCCCGACGTCTATGGCTACACCTTC
size: -; D: TRBD1; J: TRBJ2-7; V: TRBV5-1; CDR3: CASSLDRGEQYF; DNA: TGCGCCAGCAGCTTGGACAGGGGCGAGCAGTACTTC
size: -; D: -; J: TRBJ1-2; V: TRBV18; CDR3: CASSAVGGRSDGYTF; DNA: TGTGCCAGCTCCGCAGTGGGGGGAAGGAGCGATGGCTACACCTTC
size: -; D: TRBD2; J: TRBJ2-7; V: TRBV7-2; CDR3: CASSLHGGARYEQYF; DNA: TGTGCCAGCAGCTTACACGGGGGGGCGCGGTACGAGCAGTACTTC
size: few; D: -; J: TRBJ1-6; V: TRBV28; CDR3: CASSFVNDSPLHF; DNA: TGTGCCAGCAGTTTTGTGAACGACTCACCCCTCCACTTT
size: -; D: TRBD2; J: TRBJ2-2; V: TRBV5-1; CDR3: CASGTIAGGPGELFF; DNA: TGCGCCAGCGGCACCATAGCGGGGGGGCCCGGGGAGCTGTTTTTT
size: few; D: -; J: TRBJ2-5; V: TRBV28; CDR3: CASSTIGLRTVQDKTQYF; DNA: TGTGCCAGCAGTACTATAGGCCTTCGGACAGTCCAAGATAAGACCCAGTACTTC
size: -; D: -; J: TRBJ1-2; V: TRBV5-4; CDR3: CASSLGQLYGYTF; DNA: TGTGCCAGCAGCTTGGGGCAGCTCTATGGCTACACCTTC
size: -; D: -; J: TRBJ2-3; V: TRBV5-4; CDR3: CASSLRVGPEGDTQYF; DNA: TGTGCCAGCAGCTTGCGCGTCGGACCTGAGGGGGATACGCAGTATTTT
size: -; D: TRBD1; J: TRBJ1-1; V: TRBV6-1; CDR3: CATKTGFFTEAFF; DNA: TGTGCCACCAAGACAGGGTTTTTCACTGAAGCTTTCTTT
size: few; D: TRBD2; J: TRBJ2-2; V: TRBV5-6; CDR3: CASSKLAGGRSTGELFF; DNA: TGTGCCAGCAGCAAACTAGCGGGGGGGCGAAGTACCGGGGAGCTGTTTTTT
size: -; D: -; J: TRBJ2-7; V: TRBV5-4; CDR3: CASSAGTLPAYEQYF; DNA: TGTGCCAGCAGCGCCGGGACTCTCCCGGCCTACGAGCAGTACTTC
size: -; D: -; J: TRBJ2-2; V: TRBV4-2; CDR3: CASSQEVNRANTGELFF; DNA: TGTGCCAGCAGCCAAGAGGTGAACAGGGCGAACACCGGGGAGCTGTTTTTT
size: -; D: -; J: TRBJ2-1; V: TRBV6-1; CDR3: CASTLYSYNEQFF; DNA: TGTGCCAGCACCCTTTACTCCTACAATGAGCAGTTCTTC
size: -; D: -; J: TRBJ1-1; V: TRBV29-1; CDR3: CSVGRTLNTEAFF; DNA: TGCAGCGTTGGCAGGACATTGAACACTGAAGCTTTCTTT
size: -; D: TRBD1; J: TRBJ1-4; V: TRBV9; CDR3: CASSRQGRANEKLFF; DNA: TGTGCCAGCAGTCGACAGGGGCGGGCTAATGAAAAACTGTTTTTT
size: -; D: -; J: TRBJ1-3; V: TRBV18; CDR3: CASSPQDRIGNTIYF; DNA: TGTGCCAGCTCACCACAAGACAGGATTGGAAACACCATATATTTT
size: -; D: -; J: TRBJ2-5; V: TRBV6-5; CDR3: CASSYSQGRETQYF; DNA: TGTGCCAGCAGTTACTCGCAGGGCCGGGAGACCCAGTACTTC
size: -; D: -; J: TRBJ1-2; V: TRBV28; CDR3: CASRRFLDNYGYTF; DNA: TGTGCCAGCAGGAGATTCCTAGATAACTATGGCTACACCTTC
size: -; D: -; J: TRBJ2-7; V: TRBV11-1; CDR3: CASSLNGFGEQYF; DNA: TGTGCCAGCAGCTTAAACGGGTTCGGTGAGCAGTACTTC
size: -; D: TRBD1; J: TRBJ1-4; V: TRBV7-9; CDR3: CASSRTGELIF; DNA: TGTGCCAGCAGCCGGACAGGCGAATTAATTTTT
size: -; D: -; J: TRBJ1-1; V: TRBV9; CDR3: CASSAIRNTEAFF; DNA: TGTGCCAGCAGCGCGATTCGGAACACTGAAGCTTTCTTT
size: -; D: TRBD2; J: TRBJ2-1; V: TRBV2; CDR3: CASNLAGGINEQFF; DNA: TGTGCCAGCAATCTTGCGGGGGGAATCAATGAGCAGTTCTTC
size: -; D: -; J: TRBJ1-2; V: TRBV7-2; CDR3: CASSPTWFQPIYGYTF; DNA: TGTGCCAGCAGCCCTACGTGGTTCCAGCCTATCTATGGCTACACCTTC
size: -; D: -; J: TRBJ2-1; V: TRBV5-8; CDR3: CASSLGQGTSRGGFYNEQFF; DNA: TGTGCCAGCAGTCTGGGACAGGGGACTTCGCGGGGGGGGTTCTACAATGAGCAGTTCTTC
size: -; D: -; J: TRBJ2-7; V: TRBV18; CDR3: CASSLSGRGFYEQYF; DNA: TGTGCCAGCTCACTGTCGGGACGGGGTTTCTACGAGCAGTACTTC
size: -; D: -; J: TRBJ1-4; V: TRBV30; CDR3: CAWSVSSAEKLFF; DNA: TGTGCCTGGAGTGTATCGTCAGCTGAAAAACTGTTTTTT
size: -; D: -; J: TRBJ1-2; V: TRBV4-1; CDR3: CASSPSRGRFGYTF; DNA: TGCGCCAGCAGCCCCAGTCGCGGACGGTTTGGCTACACCTTC
size: -; D: -; J: TRBJ2-7; V: TRBV20-1; CDR3: CSATDTYEQYF; DNA: TGCAGTGCTACGGACACCTACGAGCAGTACTTC
size: -; D: TRBD1; J: TRBJ1-2; V: TRBV4-3; CDR3: CASSQDWGGQGSIYGYTF; DNA: TGCGCCAGCAGCCAAGATTGGGGTGGACAGGGGAGCATCTATGGCTACACCTTC
size: -; D: -; J: TRBJ2-3; V: TRBV14; CDR3: CASSQGVGTQYF; DNA: TGTGCCAGCAGCCAAGGCGTGGGTACGCAGTATTTT
size: -; D: -; J: TRBJ2-4; V: TRBV4-1; CDR3: CASSQDSRGTEVVVAKNIQYF; DNA: TGCGCCAGCAGCCAAGATTCGAGGGGGACGGAGGTCGTAGTTGCCAAAAACATTCAGTACTTC
size: once; D: -; J: TRBJ2-1; V: TRBV5-1; CDR3: CASSLQAGSYNEQFF; DNA: TGCGCCAGCAGCTTGCAAGCGGGTTCCTACAATGAGCAGTTCTTC
size: once; D: -; J: TRBJ2-4; V: TRBV11-3; CDR3: CASSLGRSTDIQYF; DNA: TGTGCCAGCAGCTTAGGGAGGTCCACGGACATTCAGTACTTC
size: -; D: TRBD1; J: TRBJ1-2; V: TRBV5-1; CDR3: CASSWAGQPLDYTF; DNA: TGCGCCAGCAGCTGGGCGGGACAGCCCCTTGACTACACCTTC
size: -; D: TRBD1; J: TRBJ2-7; V: TRBV2; CDR3: CASIFDRASEQYF; DNA: TGTGCCAGCATCTTCGACAGGGCAAGCGAGCAGTACTTC
size: -; D: -; J: TRBJ1-6; V: TRBV2; CDR3: CASAQGRRGSSNSPLHF; DNA: TGTGCCAGCGCCCAGGGGCGCCGGGGGTCATCTAATTCACCCCTCCACTTT
size: -; D: TRBD2; J: TRBJ2-3; V: TRBV4-3; CDR3: CASRQTSGGTTDTQYF; DNA: TGCGCCAGCAGACAAACCAGCGGGGGGACAACAGATACGCAGTATTTT
size: -; D: TRBD1; J: TRBJ1-4; V: TRBV7-9; CDR3: CASSLRYPGQGFEKLFF; DNA: TGTGCCAGCAGCTTACGATACCCGGGACAGGGTTTCGAAAAACTGTTTTTT
size: -; D: -; J: TRBJ2-1; V: TRBV2; CDR3: CASSELGGASYNEQFF; DNA: TGTGCCAGCAGTGAATTGGGCGGGGCCTCCTACAATGAGCAGTTCTTC
size: -; D: TRBD1; J: TRBJ2-2; V: TRBV7-2; CDR3: CASRWTGAGELFF; DNA: TGTGCCAGCAGATGGACAGGGGCCGGGGAGCTGTTTTTT
size: -; D: -; J: TRBJ1-3; V: TRBV7-3; CDR3: CASSLTGGSGNTIYF; DNA: TGTGCCAGCAGCTTAACAGGGGGCTCTGGAAACACCATATATTTT